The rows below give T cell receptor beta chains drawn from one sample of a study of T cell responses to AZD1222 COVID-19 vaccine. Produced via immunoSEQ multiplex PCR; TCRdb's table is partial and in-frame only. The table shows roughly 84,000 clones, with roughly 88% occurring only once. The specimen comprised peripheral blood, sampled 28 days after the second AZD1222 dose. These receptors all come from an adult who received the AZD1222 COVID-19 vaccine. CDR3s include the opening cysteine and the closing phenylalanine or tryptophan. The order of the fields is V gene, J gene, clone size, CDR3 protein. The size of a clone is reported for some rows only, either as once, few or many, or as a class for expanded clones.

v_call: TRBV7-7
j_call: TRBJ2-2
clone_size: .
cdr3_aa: CASSLSATPNTGELFF

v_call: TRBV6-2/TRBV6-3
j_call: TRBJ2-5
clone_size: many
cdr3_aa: CASSYSDGEAEYETQYF

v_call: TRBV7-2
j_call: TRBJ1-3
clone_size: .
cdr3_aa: CASSSTGIGNTIYF

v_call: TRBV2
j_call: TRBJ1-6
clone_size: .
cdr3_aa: CASRSTGNNSPLHF

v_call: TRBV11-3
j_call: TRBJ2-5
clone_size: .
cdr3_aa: CASSLSSRRLAGGRETQYF

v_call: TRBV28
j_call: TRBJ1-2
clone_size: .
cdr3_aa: CASGWWTGRYGYTF

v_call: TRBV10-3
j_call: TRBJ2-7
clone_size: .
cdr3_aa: CAISRGFGYEQYF

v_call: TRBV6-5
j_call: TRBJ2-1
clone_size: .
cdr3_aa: CASRTTMVNEQFF

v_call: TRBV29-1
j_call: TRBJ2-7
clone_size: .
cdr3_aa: CSVVLAGAYEQYF

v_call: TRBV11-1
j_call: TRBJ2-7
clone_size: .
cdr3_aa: CASSFGLTEDYEQYF

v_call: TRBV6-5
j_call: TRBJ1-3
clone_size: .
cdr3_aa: CASIRDPTPNTIYF

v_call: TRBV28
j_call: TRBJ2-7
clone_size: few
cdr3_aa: CASSSNRDLPYEQYF

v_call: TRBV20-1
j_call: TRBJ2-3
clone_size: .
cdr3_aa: CSASRDFTDTQYF

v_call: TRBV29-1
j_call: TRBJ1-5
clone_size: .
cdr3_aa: CSVMAQGTSSQPQHF

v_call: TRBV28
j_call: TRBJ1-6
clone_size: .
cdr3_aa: CASSSIQGYNSPLHF

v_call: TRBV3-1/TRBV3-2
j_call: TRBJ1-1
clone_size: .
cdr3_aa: CASSQDKALAFF

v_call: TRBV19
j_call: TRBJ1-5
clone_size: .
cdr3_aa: CASSALYSNQPQHF

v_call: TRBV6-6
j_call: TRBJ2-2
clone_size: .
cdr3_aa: CASRGGLTGELFF

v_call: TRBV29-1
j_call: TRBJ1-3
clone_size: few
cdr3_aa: CSVRQGGTIYF

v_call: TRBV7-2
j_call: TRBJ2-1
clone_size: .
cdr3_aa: CASSSDYGEQFF

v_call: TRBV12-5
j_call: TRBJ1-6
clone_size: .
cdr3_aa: CASGLFRTGQRSPLHF

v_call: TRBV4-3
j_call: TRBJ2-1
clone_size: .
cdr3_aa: CASSQANEQFF

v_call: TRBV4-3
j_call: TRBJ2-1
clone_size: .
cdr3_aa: CASSQEGSSYNEQFF

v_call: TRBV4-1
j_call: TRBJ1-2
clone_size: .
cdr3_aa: CASSKSREGFYGYTF

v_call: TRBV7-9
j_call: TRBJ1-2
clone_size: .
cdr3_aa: CASSSDRDGYTF

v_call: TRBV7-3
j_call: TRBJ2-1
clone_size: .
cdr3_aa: CASSATTTGVNEQFF

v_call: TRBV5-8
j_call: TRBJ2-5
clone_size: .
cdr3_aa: CASSTGTSGIRETQYF

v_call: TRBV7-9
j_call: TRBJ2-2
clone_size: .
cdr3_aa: CASSPGGNTGELFF

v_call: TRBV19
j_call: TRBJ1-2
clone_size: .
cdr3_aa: CASRDRGEVSYGYTF